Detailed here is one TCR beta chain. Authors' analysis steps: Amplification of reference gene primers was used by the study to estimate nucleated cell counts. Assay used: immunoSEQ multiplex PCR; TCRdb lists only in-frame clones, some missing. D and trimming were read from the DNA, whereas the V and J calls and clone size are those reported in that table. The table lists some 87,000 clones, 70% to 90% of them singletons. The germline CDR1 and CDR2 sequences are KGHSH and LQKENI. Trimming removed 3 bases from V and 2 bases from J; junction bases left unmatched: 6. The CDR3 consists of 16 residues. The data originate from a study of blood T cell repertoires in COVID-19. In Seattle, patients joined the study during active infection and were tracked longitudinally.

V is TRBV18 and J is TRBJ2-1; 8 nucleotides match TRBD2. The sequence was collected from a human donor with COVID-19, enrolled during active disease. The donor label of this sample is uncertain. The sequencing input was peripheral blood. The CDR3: CASSPPGGAAYNEQFF. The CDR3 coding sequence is TGTGCCAGCTCACCGCCCGGGGGGGCGGCCTACAATGAGCAGTTCTTC.